The rows below give T cell receptor beta chains drawn from one sample of a study of blood T cell repertoires in COVID-19. Sequencing used immunoSEQ multiplex PCR; TCRdb keeps in-frame clones, though not all of them. The sample lists about 80,000 clones; approximately 89% were seen once. Sequencing was done on a sample of peripheral blood. The receptors stem from a woman older than 75 with acute or convalescent COVID-19. CDR3s include the opening cysteine and the closing phenylalanine or tryptophan. Each record gives: V gene, clone size, D gene, J gene, CDR3 DNA, CDR3 protein. The D gene is left open where the match is weak. The listing skips clone size in some rows; elsewhere it reads once, few, many or a size class.

TRBV5-1	NA	TRBD1	TRBJ1-1	TGCGCCAGCAGCTCGAATCCACAGGGGGCGAACACTGAAGCTTTCTTT	CASSSNPQGANTEAFF
TRBV21-1	NA	NA	TRBJ2-3	TGTGCCAGCAGCACTTCTAGCGGGAGGTTCACAGATACGCAGTATTTT	CASSTSSGRFTDTQYF
TRBV5-1	few	NA	TRBJ2-2	TGCGCCAGCAGCTCGCAGGGGAACACCGGGGAGCTGTTTTTT	CASSSQGNTGELFF
TRBV2	NA	NA	TRBJ1-5	TGTGCCAGCAGTACGCGCCCCGATCAGCCCCAGCATTTT	CASSTRPDQPQHF
TRBV5-1	NA	TRBD1	TRBJ2-3	TGCGCCAGCAGCTTGCAACCCGGACAGGGGGCCTCAGATACGCAGTATTTT	CASSLQPGQGASDTQYF
TRBV7-3	NA	TRBD2	TRBJ2-1	TGTGCCAGCAGCTCTAGCGGGGTGGAGGATGAGCAGTTCTTC	CASSSSGVEDEQFF
TRBV2	NA	NA	TRBJ2-6	TGTGCCAGCAGTTCAGATTTATCTGGGGCCAACGTCCTGACTTTC	CASSSDLSGANVLTF
TRBV27	NA	NA	TRBJ2-1	TGTGCCAGCAGCAGTGACAGGTTCCATCTCTACAATGAGCAGTTCTTC	CASSSDRFHLYNEQFF
TRBV23-1	NA	TRBD2	TRBJ2-1	TGCGCCAGCACCAACCCGGGACTAGCGGGAGGGGGCTCCTACAATGAGCAGTTCTTC	CASTNPGLAGGGSYNEQFF
TRBV5-4	NA	TRBD2	TRBJ2-7	TGTGCCAGCAGCTCAAAGGCGGGAGCCACCATGGGCGTTGAGCAGTACTTC	CASSSKAGATMGVEQYF
TRBV4-2	NA	NA	TRBJ1-2	TGTGCCAGCAGCCTTGGGTTTCAGGATGGCTACACCTTC	CASSLGFQDGYTF
TRBV4-3	NA	TRBD2	TRBJ2-3	TGCGCCAGCAGCCCCGGGACTAGCGGGAGCACAGATACGCAGTATTTT	CASSPGTSGSTDTQYF
TRBV7-8	NA	TRBD2	TRBJ2-2	TGTGCCGACAAGATAGCGGGGGGGTACACCGGGGAGCTGTTTTTT	CADKIAGGYTGELFF
TRBV6-6	NA	NA	TRBJ1-2	TGTGCCGCCAGGGGAGGGATTAACTATGGCTACACCTTC	CAARGGINYGYTF
TRBV2	once	NA	TRBJ1-3	TGTGCCAGCAGGGCGGATCCCGGAGGAAACACCATATATTTT	CASRADPGGNTIYF
TRBV12-2	once	NA	TRBJ2-7	TGTGCAAGCCGCTTATGGCTACAGGTCCACGAGCAGTACTTC	CASRLWLQVHEQYF
TRBV6-5	NA	NA	TRBJ2-7	TGTGCCAGCAGTCAGGTCACTTTTTACTTC	CASSQVTFYF
TRBV9	once	TRBD1	TRBJ1-2	TGTGCCAGCAGCGTGGCGCTTAGGGGGCCAGGCTACACCTTC	CASSVALRGPGYTF
TRBV4-2	NA	NA	TRBJ1-5	TGTGCCAGCAGCCCCGCCGGGTCGGACAATCAGCCCCAGCATTTT	CASSPAGSDNQPQHF
TRBV3-1/TRBV3-2	NA	NA	TRBJ1-2	TGTGCCAGCAGCTCCCTCGAGGGCTACACCTTC	CASSSLEGYTF
TRBV24-1	NA	TRBD1	TRBJ2-3	TGTGCCACCAGCCACCGGGACAGGGGTTCAGATACGCAGTATTTT	CATSHRDRGSDTQYF
TRBV18	NA	TRBD2	TRBJ2-3	TGTGCCAGCTCACCACAAAGCGGGGGACTAACAGATACGCAGTATTTT	CASSPQSGGLTDTQYF
TRBV27	NA	TRBD1	TRBJ2-1	TGTGCCAGCAGCCGGGACAGGGTCCACAATGAGCAGTTCTTC	CASSRDRVHNEQFF
TRBV29-1	NA	NA	TRBJ1-3	TGCAGCGTACAGGGTTCTTCTGGAAACACCATATATTTT	CSVQGSSGNTIYF
TRBV9	NA	TRBD1	TRBJ1-2	TGTGCCAGCAGCGTAACAGGGGGTGACTATGGCTACACCTTC	CASSVTGGDYGYTF
TRBV19	NA	NA	TRBJ2-3	TGTGCCAGTAGTCCAACGGGAGCTAACGTCGTCGTAGGTACGCAGTATTTT	CASSPTGANVVVGTQYF
TRBV7-3	NA	NA	TRBJ1-1	TGTGCCAGCAGCTTAGGGTCAGGGCGGGGGTTGGCTTTCTTT	CASSLGSGRGLAFF
TRBV11-2	NA	TRBD2	TRBJ2-2	TGTGCCAGCAGCATCGGACTAGCGGGAGTATCGGCCGGGGAGCTGTTTTTT	CASSIGLAGVSAGELFF
TRBV27	NA	TRBD2	TRBJ2-7	TGTGCCAGCCGGAGAGCGGGAGAAGACTACGAGCAGTACTTC	CASRRAGEDYEQYF
TRBV9	NA	NA	TRBJ1-5	TGTGCCAGCAGCCCCCAGGGATATAGCAATCAGCCCCAGCATTTT	CASSPQGYSNQPQHF
TRBV27	NA	NA	TRBJ2-2	TGTGCCAGCAGTACAGAAAGGACCGGGGAGCTGTTTTTT	CASSTERTGELFF
TRBV3-1/TRBV3-2	NA	NA	TRBJ2-7	TGTGCCAGCAGCCAAGAACTGGTGAGCTCCTACGAGCAGTACTTC	CASSQELVSSYEQYF
TRBV29-1	NA	TRBD1	TRBJ2-1	TGCAGCGTTGGACAGGGGGTCAATGAGCAGTTCTTC	CSVGQGVNEQFF